This TCR beta chain was captured by sequencing in a study of blood T cell repertoires in COVID-19. Study at large: COVID-19 samples collected from the United States, Italy and Spain covered acute and convalescent phases. PBMCs, B-cell-depleted T cells, or T cells provided the cDNA or gDNA that made up the material.

In this sample, this clone turned up a few times. The authors' processing: By means of reference gene primer amplification, nucleated cell counts were estimated. TCRdb keeps only in-frame clones here, not all; method: immunoSEQ multiplex PCR. V and J calls and clone size are those listed in that table; D and trimming were worked out from the DNA. Here the sample spans approximately 89,000 clones, around four fifths being singletons. This CDR3 is built from 15 residues. Germline CDR1 SGHTA, CDR2 FQGNSA. V dropped 0 bases and J dropped 6 bases, with 12 bases sitting between them. The sequence derives from a human donor in a cohort sampled during active COVID-19. The chain links TRBV7-2 to TRBJ1-5; D remains ambiguous. Material for sequencing was peripheral blood. The CDR3 DNA follows: TGTGCCAGCAGCTTAGCAGTCGGTGGTGGTCAGCCCCAGCATTTT. Protein product: CASSLAVGGGQPQHF.